These T cell receptor beta chains were read from a single sample in a study of vaccination and CD4 T cells after COVID-19. A single record per CDR3 protein comes from TCRdb applying MiXCR to the PCR reads. The sample lists 15,000 or so distinct CDR3 sequences; roughly two fifths were seen once. Antigen specificity for these receptors is unknown. The sample consisted of CD4+ T cells from blood, cultured in vitro. These receptor sequences come from a human donor who had recovered from COVID-19. Each CDR3 is given with its conserved first and last residue. Fields, in order: D gene, clone size, J gene, V gene, CDR3 DNA, CDR3 protein. D genes are given only for firm matches. Clone size, where shown, is once, few, many, or a class for clones that have expanded.

d_call: .
clone_size: .
j_call: TRBJ1-5
v_call: TRBV7-2
cdr3_nt: TGTGCCAGCAGCTTAGCCGGCGGCTATCAGCATTTT
cdr3_aa: CASSLAGGYQHF

d_call: .
clone_size: few
j_call: TRBJ1-1
v_call: TRBV11-2
cdr3_nt: TGTGCCAGCAGCCAAATACAGGAAGCTTTCTTT
cdr3_aa: CASSQIQEAFF

d_call: .
clone_size: few
j_call: TRBJ2-3
v_call: TRBV6-2/TRBV6-3
cdr3_nt: TGTGCCAGCAGCCCATGGGGGAGCGATACGCAGTATTTT
cdr3_aa: CASSPWGSDTQYF

d_call: TRBD2
clone_size: .
j_call: TRBJ2-7
v_call: TRBV27
cdr3_nt: TGTGCCAGCAGTATCAACCGGGACAGATCTAGCGGGAACCACGAGCAGTACTTC
cdr3_aa: CASSINRDRSSGNHEQYF

d_call: TRBD2
clone_size: few
j_call: TRBJ2-5
v_call: TRBV2
cdr3_nt: TGTGCCAGCAGTAATATTAACTATAGCGGGAGGGGAGAGACCCAGTACTTC
cdr3_aa: CASSNINYSGRGETQYF

d_call: .
clone_size: few
j_call: TRBJ2-2
v_call: TRBV6-1
cdr3_nt: TGTGCCAGCAGATCCTTCGCCGCCACCGGGGAGCTGTTTTTT
cdr3_aa: CASRSFAATGELFF

d_call: .
clone_size: .
j_call: TRBJ1-1
v_call: TRBV6-1
cdr3_nt: TGTGCCAGCAAGAAGACCCCGGGATACGAAAGGGCCCCAAACACTGAAGCTTTCTTT
cdr3_aa: CASKKTPGYERAPNTEAFF

d_call: TRBD1
clone_size: few
j_call: TRBJ1-1
v_call: TRBV7-8
cdr3_nt: TGTGCCAGCAGCTTCCCAAGGGACAGGGGACTAGCTGAAGCTTTCTTT
cdr3_aa: CASSFPRDRGLAEAFF

d_call: .
clone_size: .
j_call: TRBJ2-7
v_call: TRBV28
cdr3_nt: TGTGCCAGCAACCCTAATGGCCCGGTCGGATACTACGAGCAGTACTTC
cdr3_aa: CASNPNGPVGYYEQYF

d_call: .
clone_size: .
j_call: TRBJ1-4
v_call: TRBV20-1
cdr3_nt: TGCAGTGCCCCCAGCCAGGGTAGGGAAAAACTGTTTTTT
cdr3_aa: CSAPSQGREKLFF

d_call: .
clone_size: .
j_call: TRBJ1-2
v_call: TRBV9
cdr3_nt: TGTGCCAGCAGCGAGTACACTGCTAACTATGGCTACACCTTC
cdr3_aa: CASSEYTANYGYTF

d_call: TRBD1
clone_size: few
j_call: TRBJ1-5
v_call: TRBV30
cdr3_nt: TGTGCCTGGAGTGTAAGAACGACAGGGCCCAATCAGCCCCAGCATTTT
cdr3_aa: CAWSVRTTGPNQPQHF

d_call: TRBD1
clone_size: .
j_call: TRBJ1-1
v_call: TRBV19
cdr3_nt: TGTGCCAGTAGTAGAGGGTGGAGGGGGCACACTGAAGCTTTCTTT
cdr3_aa: CASSRGWRGHTEAFF

d_call: TRBD1
clone_size: .
j_call: TRBJ2-7
v_call: TRBV7-9
cdr3_nt: TGTGCCAGCAGCTTAGCCAGGGGGAGCGGCGAGCAGTACTTC
cdr3_aa: CASSLARGSGEQYF

d_call: .
clone_size: few
j_call: TRBJ1-6
v_call: TRBV2
cdr3_nt: TGTGCCAGCAGTGGGGACCGGTCATCCCTCCACTTT
cdr3_aa: CASSGDRSSLHF

d_call: .
clone_size: .
j_call: TRBJ1-2
v_call: TRBV11-3
cdr3_nt: TGTGCCAGCAGCTGCGACCGGGACGACTATGGCTACACCTTC
cdr3_aa: CASSCDRDDYGYTF

d_call: .
clone_size: few
j_call: TRBJ1-6
v_call: TRBV6-1
cdr3_nt: TGTGCCAGCAGTGAAGCTCGGGGTTCACCCCTCCACTTT
cdr3_aa: CASSEARGSPLHF

d_call: TRBD1
clone_size: .
j_call: TRBJ1-6
v_call: TRBV27
cdr3_nt: TGTGCCAGCGGATACAGGGGGCAGTCAAATTCACCCCTCCACTTT
cdr3_aa: CASGYRGQSNSPLHF

d_call: .
clone_size: few
j_call: TRBJ2-2
v_call: TRBV20-1
cdr3_nt: TGCAGTGCCAAGGCGGACTCGAACACCGGGGAGCTGTTTTTT
cdr3_aa: CSAKADSNTGELFF

d_call: TRBD1
clone_size: .
j_call: TRBJ2-7
v_call: TRBV5-1
cdr3_nt: TGCGCCAGCAGCCCTACCAACAGGGGGGTATACGAGCAGTACTTC
cdr3_aa: CASSPTNRGVYEQYF

d_call: .
clone_size: few
j_call: TRBJ2-3
v_call: TRBV24-1
cdr3_nt: TGTGCCACCAGTGGATGGGGGGATGGCACAGATACGCAGTATTTT
cdr3_aa: CATSGWGDGTDTQYF

d_call: .
clone_size: few
j_call: TRBJ2-2
v_call: TRBV27
cdr3_nt: TGTGCCAGCAGTCGAGCATGGGGAGCCACCGGGGAGCTGTTTTTT
cdr3_aa: CASSRAWGATGELFF

d_call: .
clone_size: .
j_call: TRBJ2-5
v_call: TRBV24-1
cdr3_nt: TGTGCCACCAGTGAGGGAGCGTGGGAGGAGACCCAGTACTTC
cdr3_aa: CATSEGAWEETQYF

d_call: TRBD1
clone_size: .
j_call: TRBJ1-1
v_call: TRBV25-1
cdr3_nt: TGTGCCAGCAGGGAGACAGGGGTCGGCACTGAAGCTTTCTTT
cdr3_aa: CASRETGVGTEAFF

d_call: TRBD2
clone_size: .
j_call: TRBJ2-3
v_call: TRBV7-9
cdr3_nt: TGTGCCAGCAGCCGGGGGGGCGGAGGCCCTTTTAGCACAGATACGCAGTATTTT
cdr3_aa: CASSRGGGGPFSTDTQYF

d_call: .
clone_size: .
j_call: TRBJ1-2
v_call: TRBV18
cdr3_nt: TGTGCCAGCTCCCGAAGCTCAGGGGACTATGGCTACACCTTC
cdr3_aa: CASSRSSGDYGYTF

d_call: .
clone_size: few
j_call: TRBJ2-5
v_call: TRBV5-1
cdr3_nt: TGCGCCAGCAGCTTGACCCCGGGACACCTTCAAGAGACCCAGTACTTC
cdr3_aa: CASSLTPGHLQETQYF

d_call: .
clone_size: .
j_call: TRBJ1-2
v_call: TRBV5-1
cdr3_nt: TGCGCCAGCAGCTTGCGGGCCGGGGGAGGCTACACCTTC
cdr3_aa: CASSLRAGGGYTF

d_call: .
clone_size: .
j_call: TRBJ2-2
v_call: TRBV27
cdr3_nt: TGTGCCAGCAGTCGATACAGGGATTATAGCGGGGAGCTGTTTTTT
cdr3_aa: CASSRYRDYSGELFF

d_call: .
clone_size: .
j_call: TRBJ1-2
v_call: TRBV6-2/TRBV6-3
cdr3_nt: TGTGCCAGCAGCTACCATCAGGGGTCGTATGGCTACACCTTC
cdr3_aa: CASSYHQGSYGYTF

d_call: TRBD1
clone_size: .
j_call: TRBJ1-1
v_call: TRBV6-1
cdr3_nt: TGTGCCAGCAGGAGGACAGGGAACACTGAAGCTTTCTTT
cdr3_aa: CASRRTGNTEAFF

d_call: TRBD1
clone_size: few
j_call: TRBJ1-2
v_call: TRBV28
cdr3_nt: TGTGCCAGCAGTTTAGCACAGGGGGCGGGGGGCTACACCTTC
cdr3_aa: CASSLAQGAGGYTF

d_call: TRBD1
clone_size: .
j_call: TRBJ2-2
v_call: TRBV6-1
cdr3_nt: TGTGCCAGCAGAAGACAGGGGAATAGTGCCGGGGAGCTGTTTTTT
cdr3_aa: CASRRQGNSAGELFF

d_call: TRBD2
clone_size: .
j_call: TRBJ2-2
v_call: TRBV7-8
cdr3_nt: TGTGCCAGCAGCTTCAGGGCGGGGGCGAACACCGGGGAGCTGTTTTTT
cdr3_aa: CASSFRAGANTGELFF

d_call: .
clone_size: few
j_call: TRBJ2-7
v_call: TRBV19
cdr3_nt: TGTGCCAGTAGTTCCACGGGACACCCCTCCTACGAGCAGTACTTC
cdr3_aa: CASSSTGHPSYEQYF

d_call: .
clone_size: .
j_call: TRBJ1-1
v_call: TRBV6-1
cdr3_nt: TGTGCCAGCTGGGGAGGCGGGGTTGGAGACATGAACACTGAAGCTTTCTTT
cdr3_aa: CASWGGGVGDMNTEAFF

d_call: .
clone_size: .
j_call: TRBJ1-2
v_call: TRBV5-1
cdr3_nt: TGCGCCAGCAGCTTCTCAGGGGAGGGAGGCTACACCTTC
cdr3_aa: CASSFSGEGGYTF

d_call: TRBD1
clone_size: once
j_call: TRBJ2-7
v_call: TRBV7-8
cdr3_nt: TGTGCCAGCAGTTCCCTACAGGGGACCTCCTACGAGCAGTACTTC
cdr3_aa: CASSSLQGTSYEQYF

d_call: TRBD2
clone_size: .
j_call: TRBJ2-5
v_call: TRBV5-1
cdr3_nt: TGCGCCAGCAGCCTGGGATTTGAGGCGGGGGGGGAGACCCAGTACTTC
cdr3_aa: CASSLGFEAGGETQYF

d_call: TRBD1
clone_size: .
j_call: TRBJ1-3
v_call: TRBV6-1
cdr3_nt: TGTGCCAGCAGGGGGACAGGGGGATCTCCTGGAAACACCATATATTTT
cdr3_aa: CASRGTGGSPGNTIYF

d_call: .
clone_size: .
j_call: TRBJ1-3
v_call: TRBV20-1
cdr3_nt: TGCAGTGCTAGAGATCCTCAGGGGAACGTAAACACCATATATTTT
cdr3_aa: CSARDPQGNVNTIYF

d_call: TRBD1
clone_size: once
j_call: TRBJ2-7
v_call: TRBV5-1
cdr3_nt: TGCGCCAGCAGCGCCGGACAGGGTGCCAACGAGCAGTACTTC
cdr3_aa: CASSAGQGANEQYF

d_call: .
clone_size: .
j_call: TRBJ1-5
v_call: TRBV6-1
cdr3_nt: TGTGCCAGCAGTCCCGGGACGAATTATCAGCCCCAGCATTTT
cdr3_aa: CASSPGTNYQPQHF

d_call: .
clone_size: .
j_call: TRBJ2-2
v_call: TRBV6-1
cdr3_nt: TGTGCCAGCAAGGCGGGCCTTGGCGGGGAGCTGTTTTTT
cdr3_aa: CASKAGLGGELFF

d_call: .
clone_size: .
j_call: TRBJ1-2
v_call: TRBV6-2/TRBV6-3
cdr3_nt: TGTGCCAGCAGTGACCCCCTTTTTGGGGCGACTAACTATGGCTACACCTTC
cdr3_aa: CASSDPLFGATNYGYTF

d_call: TRBD1
clone_size: few
j_call: TRBJ1-1
v_call: TRBV7-2
cdr3_nt: TGTGCCAGCAGCTCAAGACAGGGGGGTTTTAACACTGAAGCTTTCTTT
cdr3_aa: CASSSRQGGFNTEAFF

d_call: TRBD1
clone_size: .
j_call: TRBJ1-5
v_call: TRBV19
cdr3_nt: TGTGCCAGTAGAACCGGACAGGGCAATCAGCCCCAGCATTTT
cdr3_aa: CASRTGQGNQPQHF

d_call: TRBD1
clone_size: .
j_call: TRBJ1-1
v_call: TRBV6-5
cdr3_nt: TGTGCCAGCAGTTACTCACCAGGGGGAGGTGGGAACACTGAAGCTTTCTTT
cdr3_aa: CASSYSPGGGGNTEAFF

d_call: .
clone_size: few
j_call: TRBJ1-5
v_call: TRBV30
cdr3_nt: TGTGCCTGGAGTGGACGATCGGGGAGCAATCAGCCCCAGCATTTT
cdr3_aa: CAWSGRSGSNQPQHF

d_call: TRBD1
clone_size: few
j_call: TRBJ2-7
v_call: TRBV6-1
cdr3_nt: TGTGCCAGCAGTGACAACAGGGGGCACTACGAGCAGTACTTC
cdr3_aa: CASSDNRGHYEQYF

d_call: TRBD1
clone_size: .
j_call: TRBJ1-6
v_call: TRBV18
cdr3_nt: TGTGCCAGCTCACCCCAGACAGGGGGGTCACCCCTCCACTTT
cdr3_aa: CASSPQTGGSPLHF